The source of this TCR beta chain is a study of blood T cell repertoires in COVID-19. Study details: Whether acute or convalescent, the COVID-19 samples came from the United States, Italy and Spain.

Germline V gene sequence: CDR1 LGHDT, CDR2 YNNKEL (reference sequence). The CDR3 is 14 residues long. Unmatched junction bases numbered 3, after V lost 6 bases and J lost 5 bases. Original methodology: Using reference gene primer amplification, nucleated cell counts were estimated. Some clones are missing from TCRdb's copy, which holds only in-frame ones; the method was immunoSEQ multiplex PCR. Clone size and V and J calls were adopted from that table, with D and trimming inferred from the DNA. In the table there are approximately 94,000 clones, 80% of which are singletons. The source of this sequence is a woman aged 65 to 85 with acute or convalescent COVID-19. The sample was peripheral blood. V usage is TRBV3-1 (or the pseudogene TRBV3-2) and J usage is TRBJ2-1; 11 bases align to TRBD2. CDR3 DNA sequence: TGTGCCAGCAGGGTAGCGGGGGGGGACAATGAGCAGTTCTTC. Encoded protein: CASRVAGGDNEQFF.